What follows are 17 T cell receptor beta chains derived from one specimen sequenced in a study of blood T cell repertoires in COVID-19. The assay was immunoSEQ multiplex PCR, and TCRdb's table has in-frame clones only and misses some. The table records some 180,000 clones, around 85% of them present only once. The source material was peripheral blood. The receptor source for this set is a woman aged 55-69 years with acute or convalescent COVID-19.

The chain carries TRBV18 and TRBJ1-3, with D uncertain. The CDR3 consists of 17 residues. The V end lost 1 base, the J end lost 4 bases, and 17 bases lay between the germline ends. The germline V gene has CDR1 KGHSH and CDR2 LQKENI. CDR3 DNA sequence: TGTGCCAGCTCACCACAATCGGCGGGATTTCAAGGAAACACCATATATTTT. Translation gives CASSPQSAGFQGNTIYF. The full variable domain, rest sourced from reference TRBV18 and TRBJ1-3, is NAGVMQNPRHLVRRRGQEARLRCSPMKGHSHVYWYRQLPEEGLKFMVYLQKENIIDESGMPKERFSAEFPKEGPSILRIQQVVRGDSAAYFCASSPQSAGFQGNTIYFGEGSWLTVV.

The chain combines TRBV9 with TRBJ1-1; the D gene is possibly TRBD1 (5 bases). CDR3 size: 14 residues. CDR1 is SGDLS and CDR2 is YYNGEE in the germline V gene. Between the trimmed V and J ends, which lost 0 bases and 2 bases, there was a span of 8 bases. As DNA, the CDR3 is TGTGCCAGCAGCGTAGAACAGGAAAACACTGAAGCTTTCTTT. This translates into CASSVEQENTEAFF. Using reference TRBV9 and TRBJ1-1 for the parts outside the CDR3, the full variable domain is DSGVTQTPKHLITATGQRVTLRCSPRSGDLSVYWYQQSLDQGLQFLIQYYNGEERAKGNILERFSAQQFPDLHSELNLSSLELGDSALYFCASSVEQENTEAFFGQGTRLTVV.

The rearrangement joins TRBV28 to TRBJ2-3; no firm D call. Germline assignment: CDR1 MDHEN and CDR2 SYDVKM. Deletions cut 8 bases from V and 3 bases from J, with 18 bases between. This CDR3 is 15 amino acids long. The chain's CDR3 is CASPPHAAVTDTQYF. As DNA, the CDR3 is TGTGCCAGCCCACCCCACGCGGCAGTGACAGATACGCAGTATTTT.

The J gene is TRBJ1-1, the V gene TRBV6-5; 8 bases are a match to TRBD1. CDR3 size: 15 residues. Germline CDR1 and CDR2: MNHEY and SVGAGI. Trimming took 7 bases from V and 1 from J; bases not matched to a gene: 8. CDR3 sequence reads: CASKTQGARNTEAFF. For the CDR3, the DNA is TGTGCCAGCAAAACCCAGGGGGCGCGGAACACTGAAGCTTTCTTT.

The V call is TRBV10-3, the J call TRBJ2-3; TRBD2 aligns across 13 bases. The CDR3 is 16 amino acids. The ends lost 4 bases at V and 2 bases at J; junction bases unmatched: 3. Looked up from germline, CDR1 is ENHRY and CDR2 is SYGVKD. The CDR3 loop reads CAISAGLAGVTDTQYF. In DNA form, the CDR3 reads TGTGCCATCAGTGCTGGACTAGCGGGAGTCACAGATACGCAGTATTTT.

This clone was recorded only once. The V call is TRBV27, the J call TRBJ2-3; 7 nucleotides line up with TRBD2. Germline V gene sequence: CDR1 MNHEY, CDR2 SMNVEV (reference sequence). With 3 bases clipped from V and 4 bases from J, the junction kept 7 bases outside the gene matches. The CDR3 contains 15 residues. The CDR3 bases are TGTGCCAGCAGTTTTAATGGCGCGGGAGCAGATACGCAGTATTTT. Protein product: CASSFNGAGADTQYF.

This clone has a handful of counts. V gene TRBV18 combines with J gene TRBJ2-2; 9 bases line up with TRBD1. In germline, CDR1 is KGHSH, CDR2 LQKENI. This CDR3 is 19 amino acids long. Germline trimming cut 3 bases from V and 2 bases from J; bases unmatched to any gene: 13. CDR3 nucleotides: TGTGCCAGCTCACCTACACATTCCGGGACAGGGCAAAACACCGGGGAGCTGTTTTTT. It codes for CASSPTHSGTGQNTGELFF.

For the CDR3, the DNA is TGTGCCAGCAGCCTATCGGACAGGGGATCGGATGGCTACACCTTC. Translation: CASSLSDRGSDGYTF. J is TRBJ1-2 and V is TRBV4-2, with TRBD1 identical over 9 bases. The CDR3 is 15 amino acids. The V gene end was trimmed by 4 bases and the J gene end by 6 bases; junction bases not matched to a gene: 9. From germline, CDR1 is LGHNA and CDR2 YNFKEQ.

The CDR3 DNA follows: TGTGCCAGCTTCGATCAGGGGACCTACACCTTC. Its protein is CASFDQGTYTF. The chain couples TRBV11-2 to TRBJ1-2, with TRBD1 as a possible D gene (6 bases). Trimming took 8 bases from V and 10 from J, leaving 14 bases between them. CDR1 is SGHAT, CDR2 FQNNGV, per germline. The CDR3 length is 11 residues. Full variable domain (remainder filled in from reference TRBV11-2 and TRBJ1-2): EAGVAQSPRYKIIEKRQSVAFWCNPISGHATLYWYQQILGQGPKLLIQFQNNGVVDDSQLPKDRFSAERLKGVDSTLKIQPAKLEDSAVYLCASFDQGTYTFGSGTRLTVV.

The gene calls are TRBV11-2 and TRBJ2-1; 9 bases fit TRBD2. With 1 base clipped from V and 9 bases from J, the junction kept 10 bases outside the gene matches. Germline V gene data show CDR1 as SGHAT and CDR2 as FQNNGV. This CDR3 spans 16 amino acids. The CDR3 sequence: CASSLVIAGAGGEQFF. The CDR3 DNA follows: TGTGCCAGCAGCTTAGTGATAGCGGGAGCGGGAGGTGAGCAGTTCTTC.

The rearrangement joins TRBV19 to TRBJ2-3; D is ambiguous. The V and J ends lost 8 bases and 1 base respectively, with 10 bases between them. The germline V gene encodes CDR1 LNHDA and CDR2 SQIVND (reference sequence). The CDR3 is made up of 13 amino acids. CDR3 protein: CASYSIRTDTQYF. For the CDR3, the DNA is TGTGCCAGTTACTCTATCCGCACAGATACGCAGTATTTT.

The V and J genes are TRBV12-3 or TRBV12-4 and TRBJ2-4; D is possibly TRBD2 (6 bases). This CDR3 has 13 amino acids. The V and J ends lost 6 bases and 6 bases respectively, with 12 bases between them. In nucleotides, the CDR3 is TGTGCCAGCAGGATAATGGGGGGAAACATTCAGTACTTC. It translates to CASRIMGGNIQYF.

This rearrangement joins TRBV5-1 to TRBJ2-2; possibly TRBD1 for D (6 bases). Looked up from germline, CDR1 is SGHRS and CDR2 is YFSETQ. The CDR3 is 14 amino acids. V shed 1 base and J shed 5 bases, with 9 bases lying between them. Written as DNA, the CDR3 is TGCGCCAGCAGCTTGTCAGGGGTTACCGGGGAGCTGTTTTTT. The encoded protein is CASSLSGVTGELFF.

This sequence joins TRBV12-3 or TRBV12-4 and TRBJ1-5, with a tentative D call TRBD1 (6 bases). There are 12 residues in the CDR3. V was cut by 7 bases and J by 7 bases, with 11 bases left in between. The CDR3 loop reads CASTEGVQPQHF. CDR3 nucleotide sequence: TGTGCCAGCACCGAGGGGGTACAGCCCCAGCATTTT.

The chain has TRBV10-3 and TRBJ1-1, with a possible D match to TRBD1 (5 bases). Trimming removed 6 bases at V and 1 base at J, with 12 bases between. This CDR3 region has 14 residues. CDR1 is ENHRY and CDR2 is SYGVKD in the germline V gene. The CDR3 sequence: CAISPGTSNTEAFF. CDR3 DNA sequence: TGTGCCATCAGCCCCGGGACTTCGAACACTGAAGCTTTCTTT.

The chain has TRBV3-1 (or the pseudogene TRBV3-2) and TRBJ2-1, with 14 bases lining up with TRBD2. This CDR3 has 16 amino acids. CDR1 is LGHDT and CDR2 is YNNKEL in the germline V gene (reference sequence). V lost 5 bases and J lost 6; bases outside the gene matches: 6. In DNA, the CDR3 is TGTGCCAGCAGCTTTGGACTAGCGGGGGGCTCCAATGAGCAGTTCTTC. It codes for CASSFGLAGGSNEQFF.

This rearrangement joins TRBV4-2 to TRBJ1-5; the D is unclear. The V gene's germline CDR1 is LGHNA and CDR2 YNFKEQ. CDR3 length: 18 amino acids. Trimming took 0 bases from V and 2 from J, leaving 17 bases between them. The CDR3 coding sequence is TGTGCCAGCAGCCAAGATCCCGTACAGCGGATGCGCAATCAGCCCCAGCATTTT. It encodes CASSQDPVQRMRNQPQHF.